This is a list of T cell receptor beta chains from one sample in a study of T-cell memory formation after mild COVID-19. TCRdb itself ran the 5' RACE reads through MiXCR, one entry per CDR3 protein. The data contain roughly 610,000 distinct CDR3 sequences, around 16% of them singletons. The specimen sequenced was PBMCs or a T cell subset sorted from them (not recorded which). The origin of the receptors is an adult woman who had mild COVID-19 (a few samples of this study predate the infection). Cell type and time point are not known. Both conserved end residues are part of each CDR3. A D gene is named only where the DNA matches it firmly. Clone size, where shown, is once, few, many, or a class for clones that have expanded.

V	size	D	J	CDR3	DNA
TRBV29-1	few	-	TRBJ2-3	CSVEGRMLTDTQYF	TGCAGCGTTGAGGGACGGATGCTCACAGATACGCAGTATTTT
TRBV7-3	-	-	TRBJ1-1	CASSLSPPSMNTEAFF	TGTGCCAGCAGCTTAAGCCCCCCGAGCATGAACACTGAAGCTTTCTTT
TRBV20-1	-	-	TRBJ1-5	CSARVSGQNYQPQHF	TGCAGTGCTAGGGTCTCCGGACAGAATTATCAGCCCCAGCATTTT
TRBV2	few	-	TRBJ2-1	CASSGLWGNEQFF	TGTGCCAGCAGTGGGTTGTGGGGCAATGAGCAGTTCTTC
TRBV7-2	few	TRBD2	TRBJ2-7	CASSTSGIYYEQYF	TGTGCCAGCAGCACTAGCGGGATTTACTACGAGCAGTACTTC
TRBV7-8	-	-	TRBJ2-1	CASRLGHRNEQFF	TGTGCCAGCCGCCTGGGGCACCGGAACGAGCAGTTCTTC
TRBV7-9	-	-	TRBJ1-2	CASSLITGTVNYGYTF	TGTGCCAGCAGCTTAATTACCGGGACGGTTAACTATGGCTACACCTTC
TRBV6-5	-	TRBD2	TRBJ2-3	CASRISGGAADTQYF	TGTGCCAGCAGAATTAGCGGGGGGGCAGCAGATACGCAGTATTTT
TRBV7-8	few	-	TRBJ1-2	CASSFIGGDYGYTF	TGTGCCAGCAGCTTTATCGGAGGGGACTATGGCTACACCTTC
TRBV7-9	-	-	TRBJ1-1	CASFRDTEAFF	TGTGCCAGTTTCAGGGACACTGAAGCTTTCTTT
TRBV12-3/TRBV12-4	-	-	TRBJ1-6	CASTTLRQGNSPLHF	TGTGCCAGCACCACCCTCAGGCAGGGTAATTCACCCCTCCACTTT
TRBV12-3/TRBV12-4	few	-	TRBJ1-2	CASSSPDSPYGYTF	TGTGCCAGCAGTTCCCCGGACAGCCCCTATGGCTACACCTTC
TRBV6-5	-	-	TRBJ1-6	CASSYAVDYNSPLHF	TGTGCCAGCAGTTACGCAGTTGACTATAATTCACCCCTCCACTTT
TRBV23-1	-	-	TRBJ2-5	CASSQLQEMYQETQYF	TGCGCCAGCAGTCAACTACAGGAGATGTACCAAGAGACCCAGTACTTC
TRBV19	few	-	TRBJ1-1	CASSIGWGSRPEAFF	TGTGCCAGTAGTATAGGATGGGGAAGCCGCCCTGAAGCTTTCTTT
TRBV11-2	few	-	TRBJ2-7	CASSLVAGGAGNEQYF	TGTGCCAGCAGCTTAGTGGCCGGGGGCGCGGGGAACGAGCAGTACTTC
TRBV12-3/TRBV12-4	-	-	TRBJ2-7	CASSLALGSSYEQYF	TGTGCCAGCAGTTTAGCCCTAGGCAGCTCCTACGAGCAGTACTTC
TRBV14	once	-	TRBJ1-1	CASSPLGGYTEAFF	TGTGCCAGCAGCCCCCTGGGGGGTTACACTGAAGCTTTCTTT
TRBV5-4	few	TRBD1	TRBJ2-1	CASSWDRYEQFF	TGTGCCAGCAGCTGGGACAGGTATGAGCAGTTCTTC
TRBV5-1	-	-	TRBJ2-6	CASSLSPPGDVLTF	TGCGCCAGCAGCTTGAGTCCGCCAGGGGACGTCCTGACTTTC
TRBV20-1	-	-	TRBJ2-7	CSAASWQKTYEQYF	TGCAGTGCTGCCTCGTGGCAGAAGACCTACGAGCAGTACTTC
TRBV15	-	-	TRBJ2-7	CATSRVDGSYEQYF	TGTGCCACCAGCAGAGTCGACGGCTCCTACGAGCAGTACTTC
TRBV7-2	few	-	TRBJ2-5	CASSFRDEKETQYF	TGTGCCAGCAGCTTCCGGGACGAGAAAGAGACCCAGTACTTC
TRBV2	few	-	TRBJ2-1	CASSVLWGQFF	TGTGCCAGCAGTGTCCTCTGGGGGCAGTTCTTC
TRBV4-2	few	-	TRBJ1-2	CASSQGGPEGYGYTF	TGTGCCAGCAGCCAAGGCGGACCTGAGGGCTATGGCTACACCTTC
TRBV7-8	-	-	TRBJ1-3	CASSQMGSSGNTIYF	TGTGCCAGCAGCCAGATGGGTAGCTCTGGAAACACCATATATTTT
TRBV7-8	-	-	TRBJ2-7	CASSLAYEAYEQYF	TGTGCCAGCAGCTTAGCGTATGAGGCCTACGAGCAGTACTTC
TRBV5-1	-	-	TRBJ1-5	CASSLDGNSNQPQHF	TGCGCCAGCAGCTTGGACGGTAATAGCAATCAGCCCCAGCATTTT
TRBV27	-	TRBD1	TRBJ2-7	CASSLLQGDRIPYEQYF	TGTGCCAGCAGTTTATTACAGGGGGATCGGATCCCCTACGAGCAGTACTTC
TRBV9	once	-	TRBJ1-6	CASSPSLLGSPLHF	TGTGCCAGCAGCCCTAGCCTTCTCGGGTCACCCCTCCACTTT
TRBV19	-	TRBD1	TRBJ2-3	CASRGTGLADTQYF	TGTGCCAGTAGAGGGACAGGGTTGGCAGATACGCAGTATTTT
TRBV4-1	few	-	TRBJ1-2	CASSQSNRDGGYTF	TGCGCCAGCAGCCAGTCCAACAGGGATGGTGGCTACACCTTC
TRBV4-1	-	-	TRBJ2-3	CASSHSGDPDTQYF	TGCGCCAGCAGCCACTCTGGGGACCCAGATACGCAGTATTTT
TRBV6-5	few	TRBD1	TRBJ2-5	CASKTYGTEETQYF	TGTGCCAGCAAAACTTACGGGACAGAAGAGACCCAGTACTTC
TRBV7-3	many	-	TRBJ1-4	CASSLGGGEKLFF	TGTGCCAGCAGCTTAGGGGGCGGGGAAAAACTGTTTTTT
TRBV10-3	-	-	TRBJ1-1	CAISPRGDDTEAFF	TGTGCCATCAGTCCGAGGGGTGACGACACTGAAGCTTTCTTT
TRBV30	many	-	TRBJ2-3	CAWSPGGADTQYF	TGTGCCTGGAGTCCCGGAGGGGCAGATACGCAGTATTTT